This section outlines one T cell receptor (beta chain) sequence together with its context. The antigen is not known. The CDR3 extends over 15 amino acids. Germline CDR1 and CDR2: SGHAT and FQNNGV. V lost 6 bases and J 6 bases, leaving 18 bases between the germline ends. This record belongs to a study of response to subunit inactivated influenza vaccine. The study, taken as a whole, reports: Authors suggested that a seasonal influenza vaccination recruits few new T cells each time.

TCRdb re-called the RT-PCR reads through MiXCR, storing one row per CDR3 protein. Among some 640,000 distinct CDR3 sequences listed, approximately 15% were seen once. The origin of this receptor is a man aged 50 to 59 who received an inactivated influenza vaccine. Source: PBMCs from blood, taken about 14 days before vaccination. This chain links TRBV11-2 with TRBJ2-1; D might be TRBD1 or TRBD2, each matching 6 bases. CDR3 loop: CASSLPRGASNEQFF. CDR3 DNA: TGTGCCAGCAGTCTTCCGAGGGGGGCAAGCAATGAGCAGTTCTTC.